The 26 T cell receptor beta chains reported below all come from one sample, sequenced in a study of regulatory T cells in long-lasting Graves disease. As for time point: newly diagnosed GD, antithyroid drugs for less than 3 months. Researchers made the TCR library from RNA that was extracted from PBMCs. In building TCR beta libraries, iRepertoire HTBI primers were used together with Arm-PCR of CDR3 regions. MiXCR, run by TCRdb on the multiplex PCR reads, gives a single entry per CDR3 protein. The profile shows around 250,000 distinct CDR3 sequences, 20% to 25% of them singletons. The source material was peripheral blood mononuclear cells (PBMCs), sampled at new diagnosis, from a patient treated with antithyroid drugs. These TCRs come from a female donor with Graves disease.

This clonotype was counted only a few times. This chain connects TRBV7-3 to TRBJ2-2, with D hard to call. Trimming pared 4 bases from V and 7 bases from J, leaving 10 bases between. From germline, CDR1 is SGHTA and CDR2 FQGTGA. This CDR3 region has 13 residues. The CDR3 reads CASSSPRGGELFF. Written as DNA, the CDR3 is TGTGCCAGCAGCTCCCCGCGCGGCGGGGAGCTGTTTTTT.

CDR3 loop: CASSRQGGYTEAFF. CDR3 nucleotide sequence: TGTGCCAGCAGTAGACAGGGTGGGTACACTGAAGCTTTCTTT. This sequence joins TRBV7-2 and TRBJ1-1; 7 bases line up with TRBD1. Germline trimming cut 6 bases from V and 3 bases from J; bases unmatched to any gene: 7. This CDR3 has 14 amino acids. CDR1 SGHTA and CDR2 FQGNSA come from the germline V gene.

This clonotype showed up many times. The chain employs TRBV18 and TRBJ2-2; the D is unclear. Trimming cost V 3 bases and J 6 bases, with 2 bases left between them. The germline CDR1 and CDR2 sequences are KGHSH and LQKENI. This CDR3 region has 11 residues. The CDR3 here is CASSPPGELFF. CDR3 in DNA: TGTGCCAGCTCACCTCCCGGGGAGCTGTTTTTT.

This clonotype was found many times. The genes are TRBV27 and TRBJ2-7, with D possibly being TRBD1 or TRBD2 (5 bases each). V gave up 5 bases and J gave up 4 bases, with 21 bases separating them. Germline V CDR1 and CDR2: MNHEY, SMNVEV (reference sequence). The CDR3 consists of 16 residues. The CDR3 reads CASSPRPLGAPYEQYF. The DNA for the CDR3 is TGTGCCAGCAGTCCGCGACCTCTCGGGGCCCCTTACGAGCAGTACTTC.

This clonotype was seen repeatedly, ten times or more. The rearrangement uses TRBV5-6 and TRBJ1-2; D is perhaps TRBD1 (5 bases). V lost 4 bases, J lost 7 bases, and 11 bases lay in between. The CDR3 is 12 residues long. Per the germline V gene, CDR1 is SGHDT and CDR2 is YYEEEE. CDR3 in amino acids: CASSRARGGYTF. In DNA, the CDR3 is TGTGCCAGCAGCCGCGCGAGGGGTGGCTACACCTTC.

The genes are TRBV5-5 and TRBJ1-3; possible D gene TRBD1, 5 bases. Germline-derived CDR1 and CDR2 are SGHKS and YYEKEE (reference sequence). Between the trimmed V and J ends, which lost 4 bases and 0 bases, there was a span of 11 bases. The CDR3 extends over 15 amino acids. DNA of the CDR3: TGTGCCAGCAGCCGAGACAGAAGCTCTGGAAACACCATATATTTT. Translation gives CASSRDRSSGNTIYF. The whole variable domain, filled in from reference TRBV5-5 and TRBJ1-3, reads DAGVTQSPTHLIKTRGQQVTLRCSPISGHKSVSWYQQVLGQGPQFIFQYYEKEERGRGNFPDRFSARQFPNYSSELNVNALLLGDSALYLCASSRDRSSGNTIYFGEGSWLTVV.

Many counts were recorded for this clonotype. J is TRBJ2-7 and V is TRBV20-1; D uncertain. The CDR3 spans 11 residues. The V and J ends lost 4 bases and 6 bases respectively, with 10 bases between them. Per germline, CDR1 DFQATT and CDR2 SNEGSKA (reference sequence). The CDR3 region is CSATRSAEQYF. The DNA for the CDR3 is TGCAGTGCTACCCGGTCGGCCGAGCAGTACTTC.

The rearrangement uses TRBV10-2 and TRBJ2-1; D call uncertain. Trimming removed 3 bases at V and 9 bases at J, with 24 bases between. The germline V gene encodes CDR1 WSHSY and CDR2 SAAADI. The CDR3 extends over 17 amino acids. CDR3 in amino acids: CASSDYESLGSGVEQFF. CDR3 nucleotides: TGCGCCAGCAGTGACTATGAAAGTCTGGGATCTGGCGTTGAGCAGTTCTTC.

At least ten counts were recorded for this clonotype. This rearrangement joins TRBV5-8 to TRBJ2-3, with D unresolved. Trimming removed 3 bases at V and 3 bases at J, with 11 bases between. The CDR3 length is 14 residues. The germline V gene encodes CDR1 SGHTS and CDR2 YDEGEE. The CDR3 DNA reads TGTGCCAGCAGCTCAGAACACATGACAGATACGCAGTATTTT. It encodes CASSSEHMTDTQYF.

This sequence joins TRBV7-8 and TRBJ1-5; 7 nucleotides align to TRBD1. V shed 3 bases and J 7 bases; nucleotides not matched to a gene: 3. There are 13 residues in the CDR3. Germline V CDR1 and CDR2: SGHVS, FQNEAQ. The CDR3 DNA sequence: TGTGCCAGCAGCTTCAGGGGGGCCCAGCCCCAGCATTTT. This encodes CASSFRGAQPQHF.

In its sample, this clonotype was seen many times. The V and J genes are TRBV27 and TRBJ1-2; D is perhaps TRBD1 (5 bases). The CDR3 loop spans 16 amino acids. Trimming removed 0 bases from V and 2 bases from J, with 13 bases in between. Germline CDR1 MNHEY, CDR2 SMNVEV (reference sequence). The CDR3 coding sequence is TGTGCCAGCAGTTTATCGGGCGGGACGGTCAACTATGGCTACACCTTC. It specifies CASSLSGGTVNYGYTF.

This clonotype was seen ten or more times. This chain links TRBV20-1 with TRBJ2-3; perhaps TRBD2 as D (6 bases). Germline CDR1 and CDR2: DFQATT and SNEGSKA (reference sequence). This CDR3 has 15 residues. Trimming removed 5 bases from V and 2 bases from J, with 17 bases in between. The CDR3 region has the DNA TGCAGTGCTCACGCCGGTAGCGGTTTCACAGATACGCAGTATTTT. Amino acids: CSAHAGSGFTDTQYF.

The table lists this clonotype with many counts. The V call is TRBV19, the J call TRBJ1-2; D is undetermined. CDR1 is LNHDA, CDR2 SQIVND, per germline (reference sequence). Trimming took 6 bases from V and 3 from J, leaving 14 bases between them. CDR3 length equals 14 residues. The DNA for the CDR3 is TGTGCCAGTAGAAACCGGGCCATCGACTATGGCTACACCTTC. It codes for CASRNRAIDYGYTF.

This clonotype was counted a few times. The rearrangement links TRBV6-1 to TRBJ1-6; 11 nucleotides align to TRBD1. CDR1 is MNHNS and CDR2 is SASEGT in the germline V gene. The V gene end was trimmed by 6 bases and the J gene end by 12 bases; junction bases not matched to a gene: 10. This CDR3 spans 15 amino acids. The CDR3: CASRDRGRKSLPLHF. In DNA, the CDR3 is TGTGCCAGCAGGGACAGGGGGCGTAAGTCTTTACCCCTCCACTTT.

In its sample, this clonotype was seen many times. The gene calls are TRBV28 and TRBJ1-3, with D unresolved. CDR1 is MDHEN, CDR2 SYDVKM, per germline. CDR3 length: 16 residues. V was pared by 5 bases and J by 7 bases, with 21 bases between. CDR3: CASSPPSGVDGNTIYF. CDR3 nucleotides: TGTGCCAGCAGTCCCCCCTCGGGAGTTGATGGGAACACCATATATTTT.

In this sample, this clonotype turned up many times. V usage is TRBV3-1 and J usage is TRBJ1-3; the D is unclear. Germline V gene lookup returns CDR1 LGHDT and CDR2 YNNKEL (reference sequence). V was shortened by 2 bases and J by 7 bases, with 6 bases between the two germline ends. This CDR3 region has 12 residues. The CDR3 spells CASSQKPNTIYF. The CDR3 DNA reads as TGTGCCAGCAGCCAAAAGCCTAACACCATATATTTT.

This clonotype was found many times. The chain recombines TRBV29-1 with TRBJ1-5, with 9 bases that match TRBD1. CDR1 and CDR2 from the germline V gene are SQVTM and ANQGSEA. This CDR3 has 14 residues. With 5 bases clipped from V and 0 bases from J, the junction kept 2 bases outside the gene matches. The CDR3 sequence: CSVRDRDSNQPQHF. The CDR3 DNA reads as TGCAGCGTTAGGGACAGGGATAGCAATCAGCCCCAGCATTTT.

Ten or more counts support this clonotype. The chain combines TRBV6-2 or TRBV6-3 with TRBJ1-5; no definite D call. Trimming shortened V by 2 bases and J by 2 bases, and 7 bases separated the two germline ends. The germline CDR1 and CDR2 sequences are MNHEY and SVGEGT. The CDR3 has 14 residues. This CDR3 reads CASSYGNRNQPQHF. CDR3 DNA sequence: TGTGCCAGCAGTTACGGCAATCGCAATCAGCCCCAGCATTTT.

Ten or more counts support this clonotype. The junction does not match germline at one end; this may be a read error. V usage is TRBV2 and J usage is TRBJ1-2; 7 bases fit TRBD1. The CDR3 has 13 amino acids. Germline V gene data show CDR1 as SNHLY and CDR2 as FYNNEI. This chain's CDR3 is CASREDRVEGYTF. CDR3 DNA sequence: TGTGCCAGCAGAGAAGACAGGGTGGAGGGCTACACCTTC.

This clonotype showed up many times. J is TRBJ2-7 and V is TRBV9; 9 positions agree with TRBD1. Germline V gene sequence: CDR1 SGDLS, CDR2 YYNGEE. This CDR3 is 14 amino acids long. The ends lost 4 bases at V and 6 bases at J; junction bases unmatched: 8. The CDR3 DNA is TGTGCCAGCAGCCCCGGGACAGGGTGGGGCGAGCAGTACTTC. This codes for CASSPGTGWGEQYF.

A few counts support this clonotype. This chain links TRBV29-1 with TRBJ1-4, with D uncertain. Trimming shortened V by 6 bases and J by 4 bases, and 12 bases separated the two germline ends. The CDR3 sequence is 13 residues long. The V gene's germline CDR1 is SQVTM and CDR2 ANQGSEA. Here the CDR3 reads CSVSDGYNEKLFF. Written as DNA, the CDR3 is TGCAGCGTATCAGACGGATATAATGAAAAACTGTTTTTT.

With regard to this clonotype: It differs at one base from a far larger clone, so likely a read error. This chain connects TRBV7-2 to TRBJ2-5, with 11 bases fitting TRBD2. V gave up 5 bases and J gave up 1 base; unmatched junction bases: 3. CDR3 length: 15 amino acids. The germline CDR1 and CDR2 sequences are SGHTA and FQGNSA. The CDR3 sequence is CASSHGTSGQETQYF. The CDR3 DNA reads TGTGCCAGCAGCCACGGGACTAGCGGCCAAGAGACCCAGTACTTC. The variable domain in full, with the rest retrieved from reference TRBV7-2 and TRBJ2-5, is GAGVSQSPSNKVTEKGKDVELRCDPISGHTALYWYRQSLGQGLEFLIYFQGNSAPDKSGLPSDRFSAERTGGSVSTLTIQRTQQEDSAVYLCASSHGTSGQETQYFGPGTRLLVL.

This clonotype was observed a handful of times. CDR3 region: CASSSGQGLSTEAFF. CDR3 sequence (DNA): TGTGCCAGCAGCTCCGGACAGGGTCTGAGCACCGAAGCTTTCTTT. V is TRBV11-2 and J is TRBJ1-1; TRBD1 agrees at 8 bases. Per the germline V gene, CDR1 is SGHAT and CDR2 is FQNNGV. V lost 4 bases to trimming and J lost 8 bases; unmatched junction nucleotides: 12. This CDR3 region has 15 residues.

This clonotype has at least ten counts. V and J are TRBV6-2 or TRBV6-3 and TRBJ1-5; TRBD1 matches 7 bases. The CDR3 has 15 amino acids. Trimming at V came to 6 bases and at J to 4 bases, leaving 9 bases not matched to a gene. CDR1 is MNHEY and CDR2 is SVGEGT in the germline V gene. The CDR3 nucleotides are TGTGCCAGCAGACCAACAGGGGCAGGAAATCAGCCCCAGCATTTT. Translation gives CASRPTGAGNQPQHF.

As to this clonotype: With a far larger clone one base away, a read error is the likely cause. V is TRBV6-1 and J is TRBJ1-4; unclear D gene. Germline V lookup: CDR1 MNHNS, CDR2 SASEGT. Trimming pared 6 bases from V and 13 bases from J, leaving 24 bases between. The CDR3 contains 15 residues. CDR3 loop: CASSQDVDRGKTLFF. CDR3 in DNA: TGTGCCAGCAGCCAAGATGTGGATCGGGGTAAAACACTGTTTTTT.

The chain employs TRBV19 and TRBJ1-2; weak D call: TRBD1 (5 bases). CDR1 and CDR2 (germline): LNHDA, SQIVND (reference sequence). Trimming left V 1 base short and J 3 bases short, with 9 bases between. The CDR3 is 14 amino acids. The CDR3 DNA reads TGTGCCAGTAGTATAGTCAAGACAGACTATGGCTACACCTTC. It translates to CASSIVKTDYGYTF.